This T cell receptor beta chain was identified in a study of blood T cell repertoires in COVID-19. On this clone itself: A junction end diverges from the germline sequence, so it may reflect a read error.

The germline V gene encodes CDR1 MNHEY and CDR2 SVGAGI. CDR3 size: 12 residues. The assay was immunoSEQ multiplex PCR, and TCRdb's table has in-frame clones only and misses some. The profile shows roughly 190,000 clones, around 84% of them singletons. Sequencing was carried out using peripheral blood. The sequence derives from an older woman with COVID-19, enrolled during active disease. The rearrangement links TRBV6-5 to TRBJ1-3; 7 nucleotides agree with TRBD1. Written as DNA, the CDR3 is TGTGCCAGCAGCTATCTGGGCGGGACAGATCATTTT. This encodes CASSYLGGTDHF.